This record looks at one T cell receptor beta chain sequence and its context. What it binds is unknown. This entry is derived from a study of cytomegalovirus exposure and HLA in healthy donors. Background on the study: The Caucasian-associated ancestry cluster held roughly 80% of around 380 genotyped donors. Broader study findings: Most subjects had HLA-A and HLA-B alleles reportedly predicted accurately by TCR beta sequences.

In the PCR, 60 Vbeta and 13 Jbeta primers were used. The assay was immunoSEQ multiplex PCR, and TCRdb's table has in-frame clones only and misses some. The table lists some 96,000 clones, more than 75% of them singletons, with around 0.74% in the top ten. Germline values: CDR1 SGHNT, CDR2 YYREEE (reference sequence). V gave up 5 bases and J gave up 3 bases, with 12 bases separating them. This CDR3 comprises 13 residues. The sequenced sample was PBMCs. This clonotype was sampled from an older woman in good health and CMV-seronegative. The chain employs TRBV5-4 and TRBJ2-7; D possibly corresponds to TRBD2 (6 bases). This chain's CDR3 is CASSSGSSYEQYF. CDR3 DNA: TGTGCCAGCAGTTCCGGGAGCAGCTACGAGCAGTACTTC.